This T cell receptor beta chain was observed in a study of shared T cell receptors in the human thymus. Some clones are missing from TCRdb's copy, which holds only in-frame ones; the method was immunoSEQ multiplex PCR. The sample has more than 550,000 clones, approximately 85% seen once. The CDR3 is 10 amino acids. Trimming left V 1 base short and J 9 bases short, with 3 bases between. Germline CDR1 and CDR2: SGHTA and FQGNSA. These same records also appear under a second study, on human thymus T cells. That paper adds: Donation came from healthy Finnish infants having corrective surgery for congenital heart defects. Corrective cardiac operations yielded the resected thymus tissue. Thymic as well as blood repertoires seemed to favor certain V and J genes unevenly. Unrelated individuals reportedly shared highly overlapping thymic TCR repertoires.

The sample consisted of thymocytes. The clonotype comes from a girl in the first two years of life with a congenital heart defect. V and J are TRBV7-2 and TRBJ1-2; D is uncertain. CDR3 in DNA: TGTGCCAGCAGCTTAGGTAGCTACACCTTC. This encodes CASSLGSYTF.